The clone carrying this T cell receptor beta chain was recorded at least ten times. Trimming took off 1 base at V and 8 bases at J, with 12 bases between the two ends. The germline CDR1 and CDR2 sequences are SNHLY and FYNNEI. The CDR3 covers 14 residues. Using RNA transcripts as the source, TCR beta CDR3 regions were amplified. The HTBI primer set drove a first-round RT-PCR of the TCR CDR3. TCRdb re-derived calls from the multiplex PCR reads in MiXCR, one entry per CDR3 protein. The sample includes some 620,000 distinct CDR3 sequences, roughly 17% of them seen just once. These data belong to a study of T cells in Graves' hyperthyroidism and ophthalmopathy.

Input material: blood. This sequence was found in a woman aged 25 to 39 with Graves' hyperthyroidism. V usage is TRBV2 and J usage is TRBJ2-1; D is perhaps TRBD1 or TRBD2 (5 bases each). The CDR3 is CASSEGTRGYEQFF. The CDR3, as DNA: TGTGCCAGCAGTGAAGGTACTAGGGGTTATGAGCAGTTCTTC. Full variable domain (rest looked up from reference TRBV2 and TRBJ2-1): EPEVTQTPSHQVTQMGQEVILRCVPISNHLYFYWYRQILGQKVEFLVSFYNNEISEKSEIFDDQFSVERPDGSNFTLKIRSTKLEDSAMYFCASSEGTRGYEQFFGPGTRLTVL.